Listed here is a single TCR beta chain. Its antigen is undetermined. The sample is drawn from a study of graft-versus-host responses after intestinal transplantation. Study context: After anti-thymocyte globulin induction, recipients took tacrolimus and steroids for around 3 years.

Trimming took off 5 bases at V and 2 bases at J, with 14 bases between the two ends. Germline loops: CDR1 MDHEN, CDR2 SYDVKM. This CDR3 has 15 residues. Data came from immunoSEQ multiplex PCR; TCRdb stores just in-frame clones and leaves some out. This sample has 140,000 or so clones, with about 93% found just once. The V gene is TRBV28, the J gene TRBJ2-3, with D perhaps TRBD1 or TRBD2 (5 bases each). The sample was unstimulated CD4+ T cells sorted from spleen or lymph node cells, taken before intestinal transplant. This sequence was found in a human donor who received an intestinal transplant. The CDR3 is CASSPGTRNTDTQYF. The CDR3, as DNA: TGTGCCAGCAGTCCAGGGACGCGTAACACAGATACGCAGTATTTT.